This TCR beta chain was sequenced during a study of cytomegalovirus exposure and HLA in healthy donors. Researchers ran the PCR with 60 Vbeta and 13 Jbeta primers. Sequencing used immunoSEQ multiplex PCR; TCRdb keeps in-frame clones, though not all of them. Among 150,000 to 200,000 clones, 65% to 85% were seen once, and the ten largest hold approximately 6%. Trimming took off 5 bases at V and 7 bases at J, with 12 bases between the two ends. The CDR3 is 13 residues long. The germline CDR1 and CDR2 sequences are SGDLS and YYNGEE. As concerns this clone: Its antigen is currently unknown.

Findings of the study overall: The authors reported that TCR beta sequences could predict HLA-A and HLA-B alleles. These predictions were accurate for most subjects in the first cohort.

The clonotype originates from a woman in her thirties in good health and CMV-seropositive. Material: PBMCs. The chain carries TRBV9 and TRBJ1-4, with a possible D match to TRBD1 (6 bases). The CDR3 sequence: CASSGTGREKLFF. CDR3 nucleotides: TGTGCCAGCAGTGGAACAGGGCGTGAAAAACTGTTTTTT.